This T cell receptor beta chain was sequenced in a study of blood T cell repertoires in COVID-19. Overall study: From the United States, Italy and Spain came samples of acute and convalescent COVID-19. Sample material is recorded as cDNA or gDNA derived from T cells, B-cell-depleted T cells, or PBMCs.

Authors' data handling: Amplifying reference gene primers gave estimates of nucleated cell counts. Clones were read by immunoSEQ multiplex PCR, and TCRdb kept only the in-frame ones, dropping some. Clone size and V and J calls were adopted from that table, with D and trimming inferred from the DNA. Found here are approximately 200,000 clones, more than 85% of them singletons; the top ten hold approximately 2.1%. The CDR3 sequence is 15 residues long. Trimming removed 4 bases from V and 6 bases from J, with 16 bases in between. From germline, CDR1 is SEHNR and CDR2 FQNEAQ (reference sequence). The chain combines TRBV7-9 with TRBJ2-1, with a weak D call TRBD2 (7 bases). Sequenced: peripheral blood. This TCR came from a man aged 65 to 85 with active or convalescent COVID-19. In DNA, the CDR3 is TGTGCCAGCAGCTACCTGGGGGGGCTCTTCAATGAGCAGTTCTTC. It encodes CASSYLGGLFNEQFF.